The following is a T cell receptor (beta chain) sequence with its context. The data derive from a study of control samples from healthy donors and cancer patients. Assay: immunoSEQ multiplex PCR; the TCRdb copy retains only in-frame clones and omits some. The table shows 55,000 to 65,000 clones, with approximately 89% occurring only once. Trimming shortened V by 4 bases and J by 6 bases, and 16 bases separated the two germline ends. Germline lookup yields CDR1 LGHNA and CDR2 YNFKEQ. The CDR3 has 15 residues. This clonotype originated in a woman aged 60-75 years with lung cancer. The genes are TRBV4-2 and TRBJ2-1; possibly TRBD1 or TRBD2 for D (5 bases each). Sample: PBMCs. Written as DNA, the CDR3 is TGTGCCAGCAGCCCAGAGGTGGGGGTTAGCAATGAGCAGTTCTTC. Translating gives CASSPEVGVSNEQFF.